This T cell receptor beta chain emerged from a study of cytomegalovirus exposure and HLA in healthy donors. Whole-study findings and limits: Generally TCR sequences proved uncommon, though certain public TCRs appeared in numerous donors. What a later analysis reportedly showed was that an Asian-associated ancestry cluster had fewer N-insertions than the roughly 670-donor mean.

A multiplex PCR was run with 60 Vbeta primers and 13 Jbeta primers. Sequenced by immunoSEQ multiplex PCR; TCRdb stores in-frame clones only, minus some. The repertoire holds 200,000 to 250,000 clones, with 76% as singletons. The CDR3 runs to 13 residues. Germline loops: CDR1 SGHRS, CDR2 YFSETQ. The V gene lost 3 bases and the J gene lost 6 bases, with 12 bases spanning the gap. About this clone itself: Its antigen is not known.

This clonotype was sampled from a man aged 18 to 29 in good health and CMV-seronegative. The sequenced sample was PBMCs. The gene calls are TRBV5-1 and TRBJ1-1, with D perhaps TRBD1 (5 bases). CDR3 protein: CASSWQGFSEAFF. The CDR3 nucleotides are TGCGCCAGCAGCTGGCAGGGATTCTCTGAAGCTTTCTTT. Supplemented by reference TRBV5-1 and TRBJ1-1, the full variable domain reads KAGVTQTPRYLIKTRGQQVTLSCSPISGHRSVSWYQQTPGQGLQFLFEYFSETQRNKGNFPGRFSGRQFSNSRSEMNVSTLELGDSALYLCASSWQGFSEAFFGQGTRLTVV.